Listed here are 30 T cell receptor beta chains from one sample, sequenced in a study of blood T cell repertoires in COVID-19. Libraries were prepared by immunoSEQ multiplex PCR; TCRdb keeps only in-frame clonotypes and omits some of them. The sample has around 130,000 clones, about four fifths seen once; the top ten hold about 9.5%. Sequencing input: peripheral blood. Receptors were obtained from a middle-aged man with active or convalescent COVID-19.

V and J are TRBV12-3 or TRBV12-4 and TRBJ1-1; D unclear. CDR3 length equals 13 residues. The V and J ends lost 7 bases and 1 base respectively, with 10 bases between them. CDR3 in DNA: TGTGCCAGCACCCAACGGGAGAACACTGAAGCTTTCTTT. As protein: CASTQRENTEAFF.

This clone was seen a single time. The rearrangement links TRBV5-6 to TRBJ1-2; the D gene is possibly TRBD1 (5 bases). V was cut by 4 bases and J by 7 bases, with 17 bases left in between. The CDR3 is 14 amino acids. Germline CDR1 is SGHDT and CDR2 is YYEEEE. The CDR3 DNA reads as TGTGCCAGCAGCGGTGGCGGGACGGGAGGTGGCTACACCTTC. Its protein is CASSGGGTGGGYTF.

This clone was counted a single time. This chain uses TRBV7-2 with TRBJ2-5, with D tentatively TRBD2 (6 bases). There are 15 residues in the CDR3. Trimming shortened V by 4 bases and J by 2 bases, and 14 bases separated the two germline ends. Germline-derived CDR1 and CDR2 are SGHTA and FQGNSA. In DNA, the CDR3 is TGTGCCAGCAGCTGGGATCGGGGGATACAAGAGACCCAGTACTTC. Residues: CASSWDRGIQETQYF.

This rearrangement joins TRBV7-3 to TRBJ1-5; 8 bases are shared with TRBD1. This CDR3 is built from 16 residues. With 8 bases clipped from V and 0 bases from J, the junction kept 9 bases outside the gene matches. From germline, CDR1 is SGHTA and CDR2 FQGTGA. CDR3 residues: CASSPGGNSSNQPQHF. CDR3 bases: TGTGCCAGCTCGCCAGGGGGCAACAGTAGCAATCAGCCCCAGCATTTT.

This clone was seen more than once but under ten times. This chain uses TRBV7-9 with TRBJ2-7, with 8 bases that match TRBD2. V was clipped by 0 bases and J by 2 bases; unmatched bases: 9. The CDR3 runs to 17 residues. Germline V gives CDR1 SEHNR, CDR2 FQNEAQ (reference sequence). CDR3 sequence reads: CASSLARGSGETYEQYF. The CDR3 DNA reads as TGTGCCAGCAGCTTAGCGCGTGGTAGCGGGGAGACCTACGAGCAGTACTTC.

DNA for the CDR3: TGTGCCAGCTCACCCGACGGACAGGGGGCGTACTATGGCTACACCTTC. Protein: CASSPDGQGAYYGYTF. The chain carries TRBV18 and TRBJ1-2, with 11 bases lining up with TRBD1. The V gene's germline CDR1 is KGHSH and CDR2 LQKENI. The CDR3 consists of 16 residues. V lost 3 bases, J lost 3 bases, and 6 bases stayed unmatched. Full variable domain (outside the CDR3, taken from reference TRBV18 and TRBJ1-2): NAGVMQNPRHLVRRRGQEARLRCSPMKGHSHVYWYRQLPEEGLKFMVYLQKENIIDESGMPKERFSAEFPKEGPSILRIQQVVRGDSAAYFCASSPDGQGAYYGYTFGSGTRLTVV.

This sequence joins TRBV6-6 and TRBJ1-1; D might be TRBD1 (5 bases). Trimming left V 6 bases short and J 0 bases short, with 5 bases between. The CDR3 totals 12 residues. Germline V gene sequence: CDR1 MNHNY, CDR2 SVGAGI (reference sequence). CDR3 loop: CASSRVNTEAFF. As DNA, the CDR3 is TGTGCCAGCAGCAGGGTGAACACTGAAGCTTTCTTT.

The chain carries TRBV5-5 and TRBJ2-7; the D gene is possibly TRBD1 (6 bases). Germline V gene data show CDR1 as SGHKS and CDR2 as YYEKEE (reference sequence). Between the trimmed V and J ends, which lost 4 bases and 4 bases, there was a span of 12 bases. This CDR3 comprises 13 residues. The DNA for the CDR3 is TGTGCCAGCAGCCCTAATACAGGGTACGAGCAGTACTTC. Translated: CASSPNTGYEQYF.

The chain links TRBV2 to TRBJ1-3; D may be TRBD1 (6 bases). Looked up from germline, CDR1 is SNHLY and CDR2 is FYNNEI. The V end was cut by 0 bases, the J end by 8 bases, with 14 bases between. This CDR3 comprises 15 residues. The CDR3 DNA sequence: TGTGCCAGCAGTGAAGCGGCAGGGGTGGTTGACACCATATATTTT. This codes for CASSEAAGVVDTIYF. The variable domain in full, completed from reference TRBV2 and TRBJ1-3, reads EPEVTQTPSHQVTQMGQEVILRCVPISNHLYFYWYRQILGQKVEFLVSFYNNEISEKSEIFDDQFSVERPDGSNFTLKIRSTKLEDSAMYFCASSEAAGVVDTIYFGEGSWLTVV.

The CDR3 loop reads CASSLETSGGRTQYF. The CDR3 coding sequence is TGTGCCAGCAGCTTGGAGACTAGCGGGGGACGGACGCAGTATTTT. V and J are TRBV5-4 and TRBJ2-3; TRBD2 aligns across 12 bases. The CDR3 is made up of 15 amino acids. The germline CDR1 and CDR2 sequences are SGHNT and YYREEE (reference sequence). Trimming cost V 0 bases and J 9 bases; bases outside gene matches: 5. The entire variable domain, with the rest obtained from reference TRBV5-4 and TRBJ2-3, is as follows: ETGVTQSPTHLIKTRGQQVTLRCSSQSGHNTVSWYQQALGQGPQFIFQYYREEENGRGNFPPRFSGLQFPNYSSELNVNALELDDSALYLCASSLETSGGRTQYFGPGTRLTVL.

The chain is built from TRBV19 and TRBJ2-1, with TRBD2 matching over 9 bases. Germline loops: CDR1 LNHDA, CDR2 SQIVND (reference sequence). Unmatched junction bases numbered 4, after V lost 4 bases and J lost 0 bases. The CDR3 consists of 16 residues. The CDR3 coding sequence is TGTGCCAGTAGTACCCTAGCGGGGAGCTCCTACAATGAGCAGTTCTTC. Translating gives CASSTLAGSSYNEQFF. Drawing the rest from reference TRBV19 and TRBJ2-1, the complete variable domain is DGGITQSPKYLFRKEGQNVTLSCEQNLNHDAMYWYRQDPGQGLRLIYYSQIVNDFQKGDIAEGYSVSREKKESFPLTVTSAQKNPTAFYLCASSTLAGSSYNEQFFGPGTRLTVL.

The chain carries TRBV12-3 or TRBV12-4 and TRBJ1-1; D may be TRBD1 (5 bases). V dropped 6 bases and J dropped 4 bases, with 12 bases sitting between them. This CDR3 has 13 amino acids. The CDR3 DNA reads as TGTGCCAGCAGCCGGGGGGGTGGCACTGAAGCTTTCTTT. Amino acids: CASSRGGGTEAFF.

This clone has just a few counts. The chain joins TRBV6-5 to TRBJ1-5; TRBD1 agrees at 8 bases. The length of the CDR3 is 14 residues. J lost 7 bases, V lost 6 bases, and 8 bases had no gene match. CDR1 is MNHEY and CDR2 is SVGAGI in the germline V gene. As DNA, the CDR3 is TGTGCCAGCAGCTCAGGGGGCGCGGGGCAGCCCCAGCATTTT. Residues: CASSSGGAGQPQHF.

The chain uses TRBV29-1 and TRBJ2-7; tentative D call: TRBD1 (6 bases). This CDR3 region has 13 residues. Germline loops: CDR1 SQVTM, CDR2 ANQGSEA. With 6 bases removed from V and 5 bases from J, the gap between germline ends came to 17 bases. DNA of the CDR3: TGCAGCGTCCCCACTACAGGGACCCACGAGCAGTACTTC. This sequence encodes CSVPTTGTHEQYF.

This clone was seen a single time. V gene TRBV12-3 or TRBV12-4 combines with J gene TRBJ1-1; D is possibly TRBD1 (6 bases). V was cut by 4 bases and J by 3 bases, with 9 bases left in between. This CDR3 contains 13 residues. The CDR3 region has the DNA TGTGCCAGCAGTTCACAGGGCTACACTGAAGCTTTCTTT. Its protein is CASSSQGYTEAFF.

This chain joins TRBV5-6 and TRBJ1-3; D call uncertain. The CDR3 length is 14 residues. Per the germline V gene, CDR1 is SGHDT and CDR2 is YYEEEE. Between the trimmed V and J ends, which lost 2 bases and 7 bases, there was a span of 13 bases. The CDR3 DNA sequence: TGTGCCAGCAGCTTCGACTCGCTCGGGAACACCATATATTTT. It yields the protein CASSFDSLGNTIYF. Filled out from reference TRBV5-6 and TRBJ1-3, the complete variable domain reads DAGVTQSPTHLIKTRGQQVTLRCSPKSGHDTVSWYQQALGQGPQFIFQYYEEEERQRGNFPDRFSGHQFPNYSSELNVNALLLGDSALYLCASSFDSLGNTIYFGEGSWLTVV.

This clone was detected ten times or more. This chain connects TRBV7-2 to TRBJ1-4, with TRBD1 as a possible D gene (5 bases). Trimming cost V 1 base and J 13 bases, with 16 bases left between them. The germline gives CDR1 SGHTA, CDR2 FQGNSA. The CDR3 totals 14 residues. CDR3 region: CASSLDGTLLGLFF. CDR3 coding DNA: TGTGCCAGCAGCTTAGACGGGACTCTACTTGGACTGTTTTTT. The full variable domain, its missing parts supplied by reference TRBV7-2 and TRBJ1-4, is GAGVSQSPSNKVTEKGKDVELRCDPISGHTALYWYRQSLGQGLEFLIYFQGNSAPDKSGLPSDRFSAERTGGSVSTLTIQRTQQEDSAVYLCASSLDGTLLGLFFGSGTQLSVL.

This chain connects TRBV5-4 to TRBJ2-5, with D perhaps matching TRBD2 (6 bases). The CDR3 is 12 amino acids. V was clipped by 5 bases and J by 5 bases, with 10 bases between them. CDR1 is SGHNT and CDR2 is YYREEE in the germline V gene (reference sequence). In DNA form, the CDR3 reads TGTGCCAGCAGTTCGGAGGGGGAGACCCAGTACTTC. This sequence encodes CASSSEGETQYF.

V is TRBV5-1 and J is TRBJ1-4, with D possibly being TRBD1 (5 bases). The CDR3 loop spans 14 amino acids. The germline CDR1 and CDR2 sequences are SGHRS and YFSETQ. V was shortened by 1 base and J by 6 bases, with 10 bases between the two germline ends. The CDR3 is CASSLQGRDEKLFF. The CDR3 region has the DNA TGCGCCAGCAGCTTGCAGGGTAGAGATGAAAAACTGTTTTTT.

With regard to this clone: A read error may be the cause here, since a much bigger clone is one base away. The chain couples TRBV7-9 to TRBJ1-1; no clear D gene. The germline V gene encodes CDR1 SEHNR and CDR2 FQNEAQ (reference sequence). Trimming pared 6 bases from V and 1 base from J, leaving 6 bases between. This CDR3 spans 12 amino acids. This CDR3 is CASSSQNTEAFF. The CDR3 nucleotides are TGTGCCAGCAGTTCCCAGAACACTGAAGCTTTCTTT.

The genes are TRBV7-2 and TRBJ1-1; D gene unclear. The V and J ends lost 1 base and 2 bases respectively, with 8 bases between them. Germline CDR1 SGHTA, CDR2 FQGNSA. The CDR3 runs to 14 residues. In nucleotides, the CDR3 is TGTGCCAGCAGCTTAGGTCCAGAAAACACTGAAGCTTTCTTT. This sequence encodes CASSLGPENTEAFF. Supplemented by reference TRBV7-2 and TRBJ1-1, the full variable domain reads GAGVSQSPSNKVTEKGKDVELRCDPISGHTALYWYRQSLGQGLEFLIYFQGNSAPDKSGLPSDRFSAERTGGSVSTLTIQRTQQEDSAVYLCASSLGPENTEAFFGQGTRLTVV.

In DNA form, the CDR3 reads TGCGCCAGCAGTGAAGGACGGGGGAACACTGAAGCTTTCTTT. It is translated as CASSEGRGNTEAFF. The J gene is TRBJ1-1, the V gene TRBV10-1; D is unresolved. The CDR3 loop spans 14 amino acids. Per germline, CDR1 WNHNN and CDR2 SYGVQD (reference sequence). With 3 bases removed from V and 1 base from J, the gap between germline ends came to 9 bases.

This clone was found once. The chain links TRBV5-4 to TRBJ2-1; the match to TRBD1 covers 11 bases. The CDR3 length is 16 residues. Germline loops: CDR1 SGHNT, CDR2 YYREEE (reference sequence). V shed 3 bases and J 3 bases; nucleotides not matched to a gene: 5. Here the CDR3 reads CASSSSGTGGYNEQFF. CDR3 nucleotide sequence: TGTGCCAGCAGCTCCTCCGGGACAGGGGGCTACAATGAGCAGTTCTTC.

In its sample, this clone was seen once. The rearrangement joins TRBV6-2 or TRBV6-3 to TRBJ2-7, with 10 bases that match TRBD2. V lost 6 bases to trimming and J lost 0 bases; unmatched junction nucleotides: 5. The CDR3 totals 15 residues. Germline V lookup: CDR1 MNHEY, CDR2 SVGEGT. CDR3 residues: CASSLAGASSYEQYF. The CDR3 region has the DNA TGTGCCAGCAGCCTAGCGGGGGCTAGCTCCTACGAGCAGTACTTC.

The rearrangement links TRBV9 to TRBJ1-6, with D perhaps TRBD1 (5 bases). The CDR3 has 16 residues. The germline V and J ends were trimmed by 3 bases and 0 bases, with 10 bases remaining between them. Germline V CDR1 and CDR2: SGDLS, YYNGEE. The CDR3 DNA follows: TGTGCCAGCAGCGCCGACGGGGGCTCCTATAATTCACCCCTCCACTTT. Its translation is CASSADGGSYNSPLHF.

As concerns this clone: Other nucleotide sequences in the sample specify the same CDR3. The J gene is TRBJ2-5, the V gene TRBV5-1; 12 positions agree with TRBD2. The CDR3 runs 16 residues. V gave up 0 bases and J gave up 2 bases; unmatched junction bases: 2. Germline CDR1 SGHRS, CDR2 YFSETQ. CDR3 sequence reads: CASSLALAGGQETQYF. DNA of the CDR3: TGCGCCAGCAGCTTGGCTCTAGCGGGGGGGCAAGAGACCCAGTACTTC.

The V and J genes are TRBV19 and TRBJ2-7; 13 nucleotides align to TRBD2. The J segment lost 3 bases and the V segment lost 2 bases, leaving 4 bases of the junction unmatched. CDR1 and CDR2 from the germline V gene are LNHDA and SQIVND (reference sequence). The CDR3 length is 16 residues. CDR3 in DNA: TGTGCCAGTAGTATAAGGGGACTAGCGGGGTTCTACGAGCAGTACTTC. Translated, it gives CASSIRGLAGFYEQYF.

The chain employs TRBV29-1 and TRBJ2-2, with TRBD1 identical over 7 bases. The germline gives CDR1 SQVTM, CDR2 ANQGSEA. CDR3 length: 14 residues. V lost 6 bases and J lost 8; bases outside the gene matches: 12. The CDR3 is CSVARDSRVGELFF. The CDR3 coding sequence is TGCAGCGTCGCCCGGGACAGTAGGGTAGGGGAGCTGTTTTTT.

This chain connects TRBV9 to TRBJ2-7, with TRBD1 matching 10 bases. V gave up 3 bases and J gave up 2 bases; unmatched junction bases: 5. The CDR3 contains 15 residues. Germline V lookup: CDR1 SGDLS, CDR2 YYNGEE. This CDR3 reads CASSATGGETYEQYF. The DNA for the CDR3 is TGTGCCAGCAGCGCGACAGGGGGCGAAACCTACGAGCAGTACTTC.

The chain couples TRBV28 to TRBJ1-2; D perhaps matches TRBD1 (5 bases). The CDR3 loop spans 12 amino acids. The V end lost 8 bases, the J end lost 2 bases, and 9 bases lay between the germline ends. The germline CDR1 and CDR2 sequences are MDHEN and SYDVKM. The CDR3 DNA sequence: TGTGCCAGCTTGGAGGGGAACTATGGCTACACCTTC. Its protein is CASLEGNYGYTF.